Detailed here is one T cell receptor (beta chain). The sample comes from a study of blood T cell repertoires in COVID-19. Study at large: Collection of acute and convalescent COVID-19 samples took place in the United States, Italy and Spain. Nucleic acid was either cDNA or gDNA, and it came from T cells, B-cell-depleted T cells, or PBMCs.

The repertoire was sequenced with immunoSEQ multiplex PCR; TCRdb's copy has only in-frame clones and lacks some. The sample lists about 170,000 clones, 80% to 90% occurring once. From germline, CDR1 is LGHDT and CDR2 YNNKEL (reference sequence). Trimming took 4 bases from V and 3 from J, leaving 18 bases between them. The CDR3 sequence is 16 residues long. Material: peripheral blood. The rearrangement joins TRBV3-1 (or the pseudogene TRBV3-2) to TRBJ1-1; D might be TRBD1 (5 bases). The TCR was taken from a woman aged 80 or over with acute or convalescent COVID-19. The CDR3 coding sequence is TGTGCCAGCAGCCCTAAGGACCGGGGGACGGACACTGAAGCTTTCTTT. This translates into CASSPKDRGTDTEAFF.